This paragraph reports one T cell receptor (beta chain). The data were obtained in a study of blood T cell repertoires in COVID-19. Turning to the study itself: Both acute and convalescent COVID-19 samples were obtained from the United States, Italy and Spain.

In the source study's methods: Using reference gene primer amplification, nucleated cell counts were estimated. The repertoire was sequenced with immunoSEQ multiplex PCR; TCRdb's copy has only in-frame clones and lacks some. V and J calls and clone size are as listed in that table; D and trimming were resolved from the DNA. The data contain some 260,000 clones, 75% to 90% of them seen just once; the ten biggest clones take up roughly a tenth. The length of the CDR3 is 16 residues. Trimming at V came to 0 bases and at J to 4 bases, leaving 5 bases not matched to a gene. The germline V gene encodes CDR1 MNHEY and CDR2 SMNVEV (reference sequence).

This receptor was obtained from a woman in her seventies with COVID-19, enrolled during active disease. The rearrangement joins TRBV27 to TRBJ2-7; 11 nucleotides match TRBD1. Sequenced: peripheral blood. CDR3 sequence: CASSLSRDRGTYEQYF. CDR3 DNA: TGTGCCAGCAGTTTATCGAGGGACAGGGGGACGTACGAGCAGTACTTC.